Detailed here is one T cell receptor (beta chain). Its antigen is still unknown. This entry is derived from a study of shared clonotypes between healthy human individuals. Study conclusions and caveats: Memory subsets generally showed lower estimated richness than naive subsets. Shared clonotypes: approximately 4.5% naive CD4, around 3.7% naive CD8, roughly 2.4% memory CD4, about 0.4% memory CD8. Blood was the sole source, and tissue repertoires probably differ.

Naivety among CD8 cells was defined by CD45RO negativity and positive CCR7 selection, thereby excluding terminally differentiated effector memory CD45RA+ cells. Assay used: immunoSEQ multiplex PCR; TCRdb lists only in-frame clones, some missing. The sample has roughly 2.1 million clones, about 93% seen once; the top ten hold over 1.5%. This CDR3 comprises 15 residues. The V end lost 3 bases, the J end lost 0 bases, and 11 bases lay between the germline ends. Per the germline V gene, CDR1 is MNHEY and CDR2 is SMNVEV (reference sequence). The sequencing input was naive CD8+ T cells from PBMCs. This receptor was obtained from a man aged 18 to 29 in good health. Some clones in this sample may be carry-over from other donors' samples. The genes are TRBV27 and TRBJ1-2; maybe TRBD1 (5 bases). The CDR3 here is CASSFGRVANYGYTF. The CDR3 nucleotides read TGTGCCAGCAGTTTCGGCAGGGTAGCTAACTATGGCTACACCTTC.